This note documents a single T cell receptor beta chain sequence. Its target is unknown. Primers: 60 Vbeta forward and 13 Jbeta reverse. Using immunoSEQ multiplex PCR, the repertoire was profiled, and TCRdb retains in-frame clones only, with some absent. The data contain 170,000 or so clones, just over 75% of them singletons. This entry belongs to a study of cytomegalovirus exposure and HLA in healthy donors. General study points: The study designated 150 or so TCR beta chains cytomegalovirus-associated.

V lost 4 bases, J lost 0 bases, and 5 bases stayed unmatched. Germline CDR1 reads MGHRA; CDR2 reads YSYEKL. The CDR3 contains 16 residues. The TCR was taken from a woman in her twenties or thirties in good health and CMV-seropositive. The chain uses TRBV4-1 and TRBJ2-2; 7 bases are shared with TRBD1. The sequencing sample was made of PBMCs. CDR3 in amino acids: CASSPETGTNTGELFF. The CDR3 coding sequence is TGCGCCAGCAGCCCCGAGACAGGGACGAACACCGGGGAGCTGTTTTTT.